This T cell receptor (beta chain) was captured in a study of CD8 T cells in Susac syndrome. Study observations and caveats: The CD4+ T cell repertoires from Susac syndrome exhibited no clonal expansion.

The CDR3 extends over 15 amino acids. Trimming took 6 bases from V and 4 from J; bases not matched to a gene: 6. Germline lookup yields CDR1 MGHRA and CDR2 YSYEKL. To note about this clonotype: Its matching antigen is unknown.

Patients with Susac syndrome met diagnostic criteria defined recently for definite or probable disease. Reverse transcription of about 0.5 to 1 ug RNA was performed with random hexamers. Multiplex PCR with immunoSEQ amplified the TCR beta CDR3 across 54 Vbeta and 13 Jbeta. TCRdb re-derived calls from the immunoSEQ multiplex PCR reads in MiXCR, one entry per CDR3 protein. The repertoire holds some 250,000 distinct CDR3 sequences, with about 95% as singletons. Sample: CD4+ T cells from PBMCs. The TCR was taken from a human donor with Susac syndrome. The chain uses TRBV4-1 and TRBJ2-7, with 13 bases matching TRBD2. CDR3 nucleotide sequence: TGCGCCAGCAGACGCCGGACTAGCGGGGGTTACGAGCAGTACTTC. Protein: CASRRRTSGGYEQYF.